What follows are 7 T cell receptor beta chains derived from one specimen sequenced in a study of kidney transplant recipient with SARS-CoV-2 infection. TCRdb reprocessed the reads via MiXCR and lists one record per CDR3 protein. The top ten hold under 7.5% of the sample, which has some 220,000 distinct CDR3 sequences, 25% to 30% seen once. The sequencing used a blood sample, collected at baseline and around day 110 from a kidney transplant recipient. These receptors originate from a male patient between 25 and 39 years old who had COVID-19 and was a kidney transplant recipient. A subset of T cells may come from the graft donor.

This clonotype showed up many times. The rearrangement joins TRBV6-6 to TRBJ2-2; D is undetermined. CDR3 size: 16 residues. The germline CDR1 and CDR2 sequences are MNHNY and SVGAGI (reference sequence). V lost 1 base, J lost 2 bases, and 11 bases lay in between. The DNA of the CDR3 is TGTGCCAGCAGTTACTTATTCAGGATAAACACCGGGGAGCTGTTTTTT. As protein: CASSYLFRINTGELFF.

For this clonotype: This clone may be a read error of a much larger clone one base away. The conserved final phenylalanine or tryptophan is absent from the CDR3, which likely points to a read error. DNA for the CDR3: TGTGCCAGTAGTCAAAGGATTTCCTACGAGCAGTACCTC. Amino acids: CASSQRISYEQYL. This chain links TRBV19 with TRBJ2-7, with D uncertain. With 5 bases removed from V and 1 base from J, the gap between germline ends came to 9 bases. Germline V CDR1 and CDR2: LNHDA, SQIVND (reference sequence). This CDR3 is built from 13 residues.

J is TRBJ2-5 and V is TRBV2; D possibly corresponds to TRBD2 (5 bases). The CDR3 spans 14 residues. Looked up from germline, CDR1 is SNHLY and CDR2 is FYNNEI. V lost 4 bases to trimming and J lost 5 bases, with 14 bases between them. CDR3 nucleotide sequence: TGTGCCAGCAGTGGACTCGGGGAAGCGGAGACCCAGTACTTC. It translates to CASSGLGEAETQYF.

A note on this clonotype: A single base separates this from a much larger clone, so it may be a read error. The rearrangement joins TRBV9 to TRBJ1-4; perhaps TRBD1 as D (6 bases). There are 14 residues in the CDR3. Germline V gene data show CDR1 as SGDLS and CDR2 as YYNGEE. The CDR3 sequence is CANSVGRQAEKLFF. The DNA of the CDR3 is TGTGCCAACAGCGTAGGACGACAGGCTGAAAAACTGTTTTTT.

On this clonotype itself: Just one base apart from a much larger clone, this may be a read error. The chain carries TRBV3-1 and TRBJ1-1; no clear D gene. Germline assignment: CDR1 LGHDT and CDR2 YNNKEL (reference sequence). The length of the CDR3 is 17 residues. V was pared by 5 bases and J by 6 bases, with 25 bases between. The CDR3 coding sequence is TGTGCCAGCAGCACGTGGGGTCCCATTTCAATTCGCGCTGAAGCTTTCTTT. The encoded protein is CASSTWGPISIRAEAFF.

This clonotype showed up many times. The V gene is TRBV19, the J gene TRBJ1-2; D is perhaps TRBD1 (5 bases). The V gene's germline CDR1 is LNHDA and CDR2 SQIVND (reference sequence). This CDR3 region has 13 residues. Deletions cut 7 bases from V and 6 bases from J, with 15 bases between. The CDR3 sequence is CASTLRGGHGYTF. The CDR3 DNA reads as TGTGCCAGTACCCTCCGCGGGGGACATGGCTACACCTTC.

Details on this clonotype: A read error may produce the germline difference seen at one junction end. The chain combines TRBV29-1 with TRBJ2-4; 11 bases match TRBD2. This CDR3 contains 11 residues. Germline assignment: CDR1 SQVTM and CDR2 ANQGSEA. The CDR3 reads CGAILAGVWFF. CDR3 nucleotide sequence: TGCGGCGCTATACTAGCGGGAGTTTGGTTCTTC.